A selection of T cell receptor beta chains follows, all from one sample in a study of cytomegalovirus exposure and HLA in healthy donors. The assay was immunoSEQ multiplex PCR, and TCRdb's table has in-frame clones only and misses some. Altogether roughly 90,000 clones are present, under 80% being singletons, with the ten largest covering around 20%. The sequenced sample was PBMCs. These receptors all come from a man in his thirties or forties in good health and CMV-seropositive. Both conserved end residues are part of each CDR3. A D gene is named only where the DNA matches it firmly. A clone size is listed for some rows: how often the clone was seen (once, few, many), or a class if it is expanded.

j_call	v_call	clone_size	d_call	cdr3_nt	cdr3_aa
TRBJ1-2	TRBV10-3	NA	NA	TGTGCCATCAGGGGACCACTAGGGGAGGGAGGCTACACCTTC	CAIRGPLGEGGYTF
TRBJ1-2	TRBV9	once	NA	TGTGCCAGCGGGGAGGGGAACTATGGCTACACCTTC	CASGEGNYGYTF
TRBJ1-2	TRBV6-5	NA	NA	TGTGCCAGCAGTTACATTAATTGGGGCAGCTACACCTTC	CASSYINWGSYTF
TRBJ1-1	TRBV2	once	NA	TGTGCCAGCAGTGTGGCGGGATTCACTGAAGCTTTCTTT	CASSVAGFTEAFF
TRBJ2-7	TRBV29-1	NA	NA	TGCAGCGTTATACGACAGGTTAGCTCCTACGAGCAGTACTTC	CSVIRQVSSYEQYF
TRBJ1-6	TRBV19	NA	NA	TGTGCCAGTAGTATTAACAGGGAATCACCCCTCCACTTT	CASSINRESPLHF
TRBJ1-4	TRBV4-1	NA	TRBD1	TGCGCCAGCAGCGCGCGACAGGGGGCGGTCACTAATGAAAAACTGTTTTTT	CASSARQGAVTNEKLFF
TRBJ2-5	TRBV7-9	once	TRBD2	TGTGCCATCCGCGGGGGGCGGGAGACCCAGTACTTC	CAIRGGRETQYF
TRBJ1-2	TRBV5-1	NA	TRBD1	TGCGCCAGCAGCTTGGCCGGGAGCAGGGGGCGCGGTGACTATGGCTACCCCTTC	CASSLAGSRGRGDYGYPF
TRBJ1-2	TRBV18	NA	TRBD1	TGTGCCAGCCTCGGACAGGGGGAGGACTATGGCTACACCTTC	CASLGQGEDYGYTF
TRBJ2-3	TRBV9	NA	TRBD2	TGTGCCAGCAGCGCAAGACTAGCGGAATTGAGAGATACGCAGTATTTT	CASSARLAELRDTQYF
TRBJ2-1	TRBV2	once	TRBD2	TGTGCCAGCACTGAGGGGCTAGCGGGAATATTGGGCTACAATGAGCAGTTCTTC	CASTEGLAGILGYNEQFF
TRBJ2-3	TRBV30	few	NA	TGTGCCTCTGTAGCGGCATCGACAGATACGCAGTATTTT	CASVAASTDTQYF
TRBJ1-4	TRBV2	NA	NA	TGTGCCAGCACGTGGGGATCCTTTGGGGAGGAAAAACTGTTTTTT	CASTWGSFGEEKLFF
TRBJ1-2	TRBV9	NA	TRBD1	TGTGCCAGCAGCGTGGACAGGGGAAACAATGGCTACACCTTC	CASSVDRGNNGYTF
TRBJ2-5	TRBV7-8	NA	TRBD2	TGTGCCAGCAGCATGGGACTAGCGGGAGGGGCCTGGTCAGAGACCCAGTACTTC	CASSMGLAGGAWSETQYF
TRBJ2-2	TRBV25-1	few	TRBD2	TGTGCCAGCAGTACCCGGACTAGCGGCAACACCGGGGAGCTGTTTTTT	CASSTRTSGNTGELFF
TRBJ1-5	TRBV6-1	NA	TRBD1	TGTGCCAGCGGGGACAGTTATAGCAATCAGCCCCAGCATTTT	CASGDSYSNQPQHF
TRBJ2-5	TRBV11-2	NA	NA	TGTGCCAGCAGCTTAGAACTTACTAGCCCTCAAGAGACCCAGTACTTC	CASSLELTSPQETQYF
TRBJ2-3	TRBV10-3	few	TRBD2	TGTGCCATCAGTGAAAGGGGACTAGGGGAGTATTTT	CAISERGLGEYF
TRBJ2-5	TRBV29-1	few	TRBD2	TGCAGCGTTGAAGGGGCTAGCGGGAGAATAAACCCCCCCCAAGAGACCCAGTACTTC	CSVEGASGRINPPQETQYF
TRBJ2-3	TRBV7-9	NA	NA	TGTGCCAGCAGCCTGACTTCTAGCACAGATACGCAGTATTTT	CASSLTSSTDTQYF
TRBJ2-7	TRBV7-9	few	TRBD2	TGTGCCAGCAGCTTAGCGGGGACTAGTTTCGAGCAGTACTTC	CASSLAGTSFEQYF
TRBJ2-1	TRBV19	NA	TRBD1	TGTGCCAGTAGTATAGAAGGACCGGGACAGGGGTCGAGCTCCTACAATGAGCAGTTCTTC	CASSIEGPGQGSSSYNEQFF
TRBJ2-1	TRBV29-1	NA	NA	TGCACCGTGGGGGGACCGGGCTACAATGAGCAGTTCTTC	CTVGGPGYNEQFF
TRBJ2-1	TRBV4-2	NA	NA	TGTGCCAGCAGCCCTGCTGCTAAGCGGACCTTCGTGAATGAGCAGTTCTTC	CASSPAAKRTFVNEQFF
TRBJ1-1	TRBV5-4	few	NA	TGTGCCAGCAGCCGGTTTGGGACATTAAACACTGAAGCTTTCTTT	CASSRFGTLNTEAFF
TRBJ2-7	TRBV6-5	once	NA	TGTGCCAGCAGTCGCGACGGGGGGCTCCACTACGAGCAGTACTTC	CASSRDGGLHYEQYF